This TCR beta chain was found in a study of T cells in Graves' hyperthyroidism and ophthalmopathy. Study context: The blood sample was taken at first diagnosis, before treatment began. Study outcomes and limitations: Expanded thyroid clonotypes (above 0.001) were mostly also found in blood. Median prediction lead before ophthalmopathy onset was around seven months with the model.

Researchers amplified the TCR beta CDR3 regions from RNA transcripts. With the HTBI primer set, the TCR CDR3 went through a first round of RT-PCR. Using its own MiXCR run on the multiplex PCR reads, TCRdb lists one record per CDR3 protein. Of about 360,000 distinct CDR3 sequences in the sample, approximately 25% were seen once. CDR3 length: 13 residues. After removal of 5 bases from V and 9 bases from J, the junction contained 9 bases not matched to a gene. When ophthalmopathy did not progress within 18 months, Graves' hyperthyroidism was considered stable. As for this clonotype: Its target is not known.

The receptor's source is a man aged 45-65 years with Graves' hyperthyroidism. The sequenced sample was blood. The chain joins TRBV12-3 or TRBV12-4 to TRBJ1-1; 7 positions match TRBD1. CDR3 region: CASSQRQGRQAFF. The CDR3 bases are TGTGCCAGCAGTCAAAGACAGGGACGGCAAGCTTTCTTT.